This TCR beta chain was observed in a study of T cells in Graves' hyperthyroidism and ophthalmopathy. Uncontrolled infection, other autoimmune disease, pregnancy or lactation led to exclusion. Progressors' blood was drawn at hyperthyroidism diagnosis, before ophthalmopathy symptoms. V was pared by 4 bases and J by 9 bases, with 9 bases between. The CDR3 is made up of 11 amino acids. Germline V gene data show CDR1 as SGHRS and CDR2 as YFSETQ. Study results and limitations: Median prediction lead before ophthalmopathy onset was roughly 6 months with the model. Also found in blood were most expanded thyroid clonotypes above 0.001.

The source material, RNA transcripts, was used to amplify TCR beta CDR3 regions. The study used the HTBI primer set for a first-round RT-PCR of the TCR CDR3. Each CDR3 protein gets one entry after TCRdb re-called the multiplex PCR reads with MiXCR. The data show some 150,000 distinct CDR3 sequences, roughly 23% seen once. In regard to this clonotype: What it recognizes is unknown.

Sequenced sample: blood. The TCR was taken from a woman aged 45 to 65 with Graves' hyperthyroidism that later progressed to Graves' ophthalmopathy. The chain links TRBV5-1 to TRBJ2-3; D is unclear. CDR3 in DNA: TGCGCCAGCAGCCACACTACGACGCAGTATTTT. It yields the protein CASSHTTTQYF.